This is a list of T cell receptor beta chains from one sample in a study of CD4+ T cells in melanoma. Profiled with immunoSEQ multiplex PCR; TCRdb holds only in-frame clones, not every one. Of thousands of clones listed, 52% are singletons. The sequenced sample consisted of cells from a culture (not recorded whether cultured in vitro). The receptors come from a human donor with melanoma. CDR3s leave out the opening cysteine and the closing phenylalanine or tryptophan.

cdr3_aa	cdr3_length	v_call	j_call
ASSLVVSPYEQY	12	TRBV5-1	TRBJ2-7
ASSRLAGAGSTGELF	15	TRBV19	TRBJ2-2
ASSLGQGARSPLH	13	TRBV5-4	TRBJ1-6
ASSPRQVNQPQH	12	TRBV6-5	TRBJ1-5
ASRNLWESEAF	11	TRBV5-4	TRBJ1-1
ASSGGTGGLEQY	12	TRBV6-6	TRBJ2-7
ASSSRWDSPLH	11	TRBV11-2	TRBJ1-6
ASSLEGTGVMNTEAF	15	TRBV5-1	TRBJ1-1
ASSLRASGGYEQY	13	TRBV5-4	TRBJ2-7
ASSLALISDYNEQF	14	TRBV7-6	TRBJ2-1
ASDGQGTPQPQH	12	TRBV2	TRBJ1-5
ASRRLGVGPDTQY	13	TRBV5-1	TRBJ2-3
SVKGPHQETQY	11	TRBV29-1	TRBJ2-5
ASSALGGQGYT	11	TRBV5-1	TRBJ1-2
AWRHGGGRGMNTEAF	15	TRBV30	TRBJ1-1
ASRRGDQAGNSPLH	14	TRBV25-1	TRBJ1-6
ASSNEYGGREETQY	14	TRBV5-6	TRBJ2-5
SVTTPDWTEAF	11	TRBV29-1	TRBJ1-1
ASSLRGWETQY	11	TRBV6-5	TRBJ2-5
ASSSTGTENGYT	12	TRBV7-9	TRBJ1-2
ASSLGGWGTRLSYNEQF	17	TRBV13	TRBJ2-1
ASSGPSQPQH	10	TRBV2	TRBJ1-5
ASSAINEKLF	10	TRBV6-1	TRBJ1-4
ASSLGVATNEKLF	13	TRBV5-1	TRBJ1-4
ASRGGGGRTDTQY	13	TRBV2	TRBJ2-3
AISEDVGSGYGYT	13	TRBV10-3	TRBJ1-2